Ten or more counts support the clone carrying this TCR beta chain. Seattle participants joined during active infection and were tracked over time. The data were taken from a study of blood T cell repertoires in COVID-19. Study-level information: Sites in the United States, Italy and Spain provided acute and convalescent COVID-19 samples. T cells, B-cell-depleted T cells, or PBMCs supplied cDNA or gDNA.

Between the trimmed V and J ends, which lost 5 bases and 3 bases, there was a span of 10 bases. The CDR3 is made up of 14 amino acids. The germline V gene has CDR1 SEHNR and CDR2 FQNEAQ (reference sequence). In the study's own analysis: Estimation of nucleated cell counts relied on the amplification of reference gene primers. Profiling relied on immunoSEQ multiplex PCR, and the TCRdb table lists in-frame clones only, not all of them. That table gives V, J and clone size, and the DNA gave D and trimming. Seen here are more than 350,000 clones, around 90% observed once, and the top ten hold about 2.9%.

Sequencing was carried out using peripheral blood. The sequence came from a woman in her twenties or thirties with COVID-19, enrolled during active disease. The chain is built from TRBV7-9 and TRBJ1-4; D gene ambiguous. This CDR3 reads CASSPGRANEKLFF. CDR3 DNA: TGTGCCAGCAGCCCGGGGAGAGCTAATGAAAAACTGTTTTTT.